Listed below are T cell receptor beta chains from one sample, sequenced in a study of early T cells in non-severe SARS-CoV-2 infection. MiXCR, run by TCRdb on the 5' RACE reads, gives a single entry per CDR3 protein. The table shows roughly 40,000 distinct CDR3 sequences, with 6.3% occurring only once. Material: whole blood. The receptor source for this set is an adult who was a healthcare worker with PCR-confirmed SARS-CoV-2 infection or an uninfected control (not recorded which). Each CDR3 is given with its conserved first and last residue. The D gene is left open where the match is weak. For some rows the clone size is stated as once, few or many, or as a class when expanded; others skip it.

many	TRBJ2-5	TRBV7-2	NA	CASSWDQRETQYF	TGTGCCAGCAGCTGGGACCAGAGAGAGACCCAGTACTTC
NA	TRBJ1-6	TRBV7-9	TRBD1	CASSATGTGLPPLHF	TGTGCCAGCAGCGCGACAGGGACTGGATTACCACCCCTCCACTTT
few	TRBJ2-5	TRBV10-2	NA	CASSEWKETQYF	TGCGCCAGCAGTGAGTGGAAAGAGACCCAGTACTTC
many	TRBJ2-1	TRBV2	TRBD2	CARGLAGGNEQFF	TGTGCCAGGGGACTAGCGGGAGGTAATGAGCAGTTCTTC
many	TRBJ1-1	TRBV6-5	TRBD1	CASMEGADGTEAFF	TGTGCCAGCATGGAGGGGGCGGATGGCACTGAAGCTTTCTTT
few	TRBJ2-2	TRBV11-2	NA	CASSPSTGELFF	TGTGCCAGCAGCCCTTCGACCGGGGAGCTGTTTTTT
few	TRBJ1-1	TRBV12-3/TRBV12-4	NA	CASSLWAGVNTEAFF	TGTGCCAGCAGTTTATGGGCAGGGGTGAACACTGAAGCTTTCTTT
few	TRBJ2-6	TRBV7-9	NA	CASSHDSSGANVLTF	TGTGCCAGCAGTCATGACAGCTCTGGGGCCAACGTCCTGACTTTC
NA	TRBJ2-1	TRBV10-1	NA	CASSERPEGYNEQFF	TGCGCCAGCAGTGAACGTCCCGAAGGTTACAATGAGCAGTTCTTC
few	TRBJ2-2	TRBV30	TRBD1	CAWRSRQGALNGELFF	TGTGCCTGGAGATCTAGACAGGGGGCGCTTAACGGGGAGCTGTTTTTT
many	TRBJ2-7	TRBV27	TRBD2	CASSPLAGGPYEQYF	TGTGCCAGCAGTCCTCTAGCGGGAGGGCCGTACGAGCAGTACTTC
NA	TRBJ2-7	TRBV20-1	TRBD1	CSAGQVYEQYF	TGCAGTGCTGGACAGGTCTACGAGCAGTACTTC
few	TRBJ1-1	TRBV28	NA	CASSWRSTEAFF	TGTGCCAGCAGTTGGAGGAGCACTGAAGCTTTCTTT
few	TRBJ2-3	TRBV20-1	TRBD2	CSARGYESGRIDTQYF	TGCAGTGCTAGAGGGTATGAGAGCGGGAGGATAGATACGCAGTATTTT
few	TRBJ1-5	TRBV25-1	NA	CASSETQYSNQPQHF	TGTGCCAGCAGTGAAACACAGTATAGCAATCAGCCCCAGCATTTT
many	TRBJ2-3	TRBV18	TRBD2	CASSPAGGPSDTQYF	TGTGCCAGCTCACCGGCGGGAGGGCCCTCAGATACGCAGTATTTT
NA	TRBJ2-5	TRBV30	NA	CAWSVMGASEETQYF	TGTGCCTGGAGTGTAATGGGGGCCAGTGAAGAGACCCAGTACTTC
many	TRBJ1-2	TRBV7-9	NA	CASSPPGQKDYGYTF	TGTGCCAGCAGCCCACCGGGGCAGAAGGACTATGGCTACACCTTC
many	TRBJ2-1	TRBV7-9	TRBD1	CASSLAPGGNEQFF	TGTGCCAGCAGCTTAGCCCCAGGGGGCAATGAGCAGTTCTTC
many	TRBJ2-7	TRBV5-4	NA	CASSLTNSPYEQYF	TGTGCCAGCAGCCTTACTAACTCCCCCTACGAGCAGTACTTC
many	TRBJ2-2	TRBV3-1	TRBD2	CASSRGLAGDSELFF	TGTGCCAGCAGCCGAGGACTAGCGGGGGACTCGGAGCTGTTTTTT
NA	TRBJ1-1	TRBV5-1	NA	CASSFGEMNTEAFF	TGCGCCAGCAGCTTTGGGGAGATGAACACTGAAGCTTTCTTT
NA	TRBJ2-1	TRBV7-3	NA	CASSLGIGGGEQFF	TGTGCCAGCAGCTTGGGTATAGGAGGGGGTGAGCAGTTCTTC
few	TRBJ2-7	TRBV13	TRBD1	CASSFPGQGNEQYF	TGTGCCAGCAGCTTCCCGGGACAGGGGAACGAGCAGTACTTC
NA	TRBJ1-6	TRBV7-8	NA	CASSSGGSPLHF	TGTGCCAGCAGCTCGGGAGGGTCACCCCTCCACTTT
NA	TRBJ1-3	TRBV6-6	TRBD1	CASSWGQGGNTIYF	TGTGCCAGCAGTTGGGGACAGGGCGGAAACACCATATATTTT
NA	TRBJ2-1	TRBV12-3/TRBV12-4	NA	CASSTPSAVGRGEQFF	TGTGCCAGCAGCACCCCGAGTGCAGTTGGTCGGGGTGAGCAGTTCTTC
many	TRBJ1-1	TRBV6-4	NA	CASRVEENTEAFF	TGTGCCAGCAGGGTTGAGGAGAACACTGAAGCTTTCTTT
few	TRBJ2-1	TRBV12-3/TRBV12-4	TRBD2	CASRSTGTSGFNEQFF	TGTGCCAGCAGGTCGACCGGGACTAGCGGCTTCAATGAGCAGTTCTTC
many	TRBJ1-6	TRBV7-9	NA	CASSLSRDVDNSPLHF	TGTGCCAGCAGCTTATCCCGGGACGTCGATAATTCACCCCTCCACTTT
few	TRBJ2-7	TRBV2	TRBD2	CASSELKLAGGHWF	TGTGCCAGCAGTGAACTAAAGTTAGCGGGAGGACATTGGTTC
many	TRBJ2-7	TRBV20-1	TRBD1	CSARTGGDDYEQYF	TGCAGTGCTAGGACAGGGGGTGACGATTACGAGCAGTACTTC
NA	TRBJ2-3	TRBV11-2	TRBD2	CASSLERGDTQYF	TGTGCCAGCAGCTTAGAGCGGGGGGATACGCAGTATTTT
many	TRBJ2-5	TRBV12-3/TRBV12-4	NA	CASSPMTRETQYF	TGTGCCAGCAGTCCTATGACACGAGAGACCCAGTACTTC
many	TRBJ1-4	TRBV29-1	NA	CSVGWEANEKLFF	TGCAGCGTTGGTTGGGAGGCTAATGAAAAACTGTTTTTT
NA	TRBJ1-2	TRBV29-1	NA	CSVEAGETYGYTF	TGCAGCGTTGAGGCGGGGGAGACCTATGGCTACACCTTC
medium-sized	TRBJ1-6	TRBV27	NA	CASSLLSYSPLHF	TGTGCCAGCAGTTTACTTTCTTATTCACCCCTCCACTTT
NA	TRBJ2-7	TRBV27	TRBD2	CASSPSGTSGGEQYF	TGTGCCAGCAGTCCATCAGGGACTAGCGGGGGTGAGCAGTACTTC
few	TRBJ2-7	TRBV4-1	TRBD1	CASSRGQVDEQYF	TGCGCCAGCAGCCGTGGACAGGTGGACGAGCAGTACTTC
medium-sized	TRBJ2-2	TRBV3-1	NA	CASSQQGSGELFF	TGTGCCAGCAGCCAACAGGGATCCGGGGAGCTGTTTTTT
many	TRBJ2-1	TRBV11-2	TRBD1	CASSSTGSLYNEQFF	TGTGCCAGCAGCTCGACAGGGTCGCTATACAATGAGCAGTTCTTC
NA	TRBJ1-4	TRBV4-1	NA	CASSQEPRWEKLFF	TGCGCCAGCAGCCAAGAACCACGGTGGGAAAAACTGTTTTTT